This T cell receptor beta chain was obtained from a study of blood T cells in healthy people across ages. CDR3 length: 18 amino acids. V trimming: 2 bases; J trimming: 8 bases; junction bases outside the gene matches: 18. Germline CDR1 is MRHNA and CDR2 is SNTAGT. On this clonotype: Its specificity is unknown.

The individuals who served as donors were healthy Caucasians living in Russia, aged about 6 to 100. Notes on the study in general: Age showed a roughly linear inverse relationship with TCR beta diversity per million T cells. Compared with aged donors, long-lived donors showed fewer expanded clones, suggesting selection.

A second roughly 6 to 12 cycle PCR used barcoded and J-beta primers. TCRdb passed the 5' RACE reads through MiXCR, listing each CDR3 protein once. The table records over 550,000 distinct CDR3 sequences, roughly 31% of them present only once. V gene TRBV6-4 combines with J gene TRBJ2-1; 7 positions agree with TRBD1. The sample consisted of blood. The source of this sequence is a woman over 75 in good health. The CDR3 loop reads CASSDQPLGAGGNYEQFF. In nucleotides, the CDR3 is TGTGCCAGCAGTGACCAGCCGCTAGGGGCAGGGGGTAATTATGAGCAGTTCTTC.